Below are 11 T cell receptor beta chains sequenced from a single sample in a study of cytomegalovirus exposure and HLA in healthy donors. TCRdb keeps only in-frame clones here, not all; method: immunoSEQ multiplex PCR. The table has over 60,000 clones, 95% to 96% seen once. Sequenced sample: PBMCs. These receptors were taken from a woman under 30 in good health and CMV-seropositive.

This clone appeared a single time. The CDR3, as DNA: TGTGCCAGCAGCCCCGACTGGGGCACAGATACGCAGTATTTT. The encoded protein is CASSPDWGTDTQYF. The chain combines TRBV11-2 with TRBJ2-3; D gene ambiguous. CDR3 size: 14 residues. In germline, CDR1 is SGHAT, CDR2 FQNNGV. The germline V and J ends were trimmed by 5 bases and 1 base, with 10 bases remaining between them.

The J gene is TRBJ2-7, the V gene TRBV19; tentatively, D is TRBD2 (5 bases). The germline CDR1 and CDR2 sequences are LNHDA and SQIVND (reference sequence). The germline V and J ends were trimmed by 5 bases and 3 bases, with 20 bases remaining between them. The CDR3 totals 16 residues. This chain's CDR3 is CASSLRQVGGFYEQYF. DNA for the CDR3: TGTGCCAGTAGTCTCCGTCAAGTCGGAGGTTTCTACGAGCAGTACTTC.

J is TRBJ2-3 and V is TRBV14, with D possibly matching TRBD2 (6 bases). Germline V CDR1 and CDR2: SGHDN, FVKESK. Trimming pared 2 bases from V and 2 bases from J, leaving 14 bases between. This CDR3 contains 16 residues. The CDR3 sequence is CASSQLISGSTDTQYF. In DNA form, the CDR3 reads TGTGCCAGCAGCCAACTGATTAGCGGCTCCACAGATACGCAGTATTTT.

The CDR3 region is CASSQDTGEKLFF. The CDR3 bases are TGCGCCAGCAGCCAAGATACTGGTGAAAAACTGTTTTTT. The chain is built from TRBV4-3 and TRBJ1-4; the D is unclear. From germline, CDR1 is LGHNA and CDR2 YSLEER. The germline V and J ends were trimmed by 0 bases and 7 bases, with 6 bases remaining between them. This CDR3 is 13 amino acids long.

The J gene is TRBJ2-1, the V gene TRBV7-2; 8 bases are shared with TRBD2. Germline V gene sequence: CDR1 SGHTA, CDR2 FQGNSA. The CDR3 totals 15 residues. Trimming removed 4 bases from V and 7 bases from J; junction bases left unmatched: 9. CDR3 amino acids: CASSWRASGLNEQFF. The CDR3 DNA reads TGTGCCAGCAGCTGGCGGGCTAGCGGGTTAAATGAGCAGTTCTTC.

This chain uses TRBV5-1 with TRBJ2-1; D uncertain. The V end was cut by 5 bases, the J end by 6 bases, with 12 bases between. CDR1 and CDR2 from the germline V gene are SGHRS and YFSETQ. The CDR3 runs to 13 residues. This CDR3 reads CASSPNNGNEQFF. The CDR3 DNA follows: TGCGCCAGCAGTCCTAATAATGGCAATGAGCAGTTCTTC.

The chain combines TRBV27 with TRBJ2-7; the match to TRBD1 covers 9 bases. After removal of 5 bases from V and 6 bases from J, the junction contained 14 bases not matched to a gene. The length of the CDR3 is 16 residues. Germline CDR1 reads MNHEY; CDR2 reads SMNVEV (reference sequence). The CDR3 nucleotides are TGTGCCAGCAGTCCTTCCTCCGGGACAGGGTTCGGCGAGCAGTACTTC. Its protein product is CASSPSSGTGFGEQYF.

V and J are TRBV11-3 and TRBJ2-1, with D possibly TRBD1 on 6 matching bases. CDR1 is SGHNT and CDR2 is YENEEA in the germline V gene. V lost 2 bases and J 1 base, leaving 15 bases between the germline ends. The CDR3 contains 17 residues. The CDR3 bases are TGTGCCAGCAGCTTACGCGTCCTAGGGGGTTCCTACAATGAGCAGTTCTTC. It specifies CASSLRVLGGSYNEQFF.

The chain has TRBV27 and TRBJ2-2, with 9 bases that match TRBD2. This CDR3 region has 17 residues. The germline V gene encodes CDR1 MNHEY and CDR2 SMNVEV (reference sequence). The trim removed 4 bases at V and 5 bases at J, leaving 11 bases unmatched. The CDR3 DNA reads TGTGCCAGCAGTTCCCACCTTTTAGCGGGAGTGACCGGGGAGCTGTTTTTT. Translation gives CASSSHLLAGVTGELFF.

The chain carries TRBV4-1 and TRBJ2-3, with TRBD2 matching 15 bases. Germline V gene lookup returns CDR1 MGHRA and CDR2 YSYEKL. The CDR3 length is 18 residues. The J segment lost 4 bases and the V segment lost 3 bases, leaving 8 bases of the junction unmatched. In nucleotides, the CDR3 is TGCGCCAGCAGCCATGGACTAGCGGGAGGGCCAGGGGCAGATACGCAGTATTTT. This sequence encodes CASSHGLAGGPGADTQYF.

The chain combines TRBV19 with TRBJ2-3; D unclear. This CDR3 is built from 12 residues. Germline V gene data show CDR1 as LNHDA and CDR2 as SQIVND (reference sequence). The ends were cut back, 5 bases at V and 5 bases at J, with 8 bases in the middle. The CDR3 protein is CASSSPGDTQYF. The CDR3 DNA reads as TGTGCCAGTAGTTCCCCCGGAGATACGCAGTATTTT.